One TCR beta chain is described in this entry. Germline assignment: CDR1 SGHNT and CDR2 YENEEA. This CDR3 contains 16 residues. V lost 5 bases and J lost 1; bases outside the gene matches: 5. The data were obtained in a study of control samples from healthy donors and cancer patients. TCRdb's copy holds only in-frame clones and misses some; the assay was immunoSEQ multiplex PCR. The sample records approximately 60,000 clones, under 95% being singletons. The source is a young man with colorectal cancer. The V gene is TRBV11-3, the J gene TRBJ2-3; 11 nucleotides match TRBD2. Sequencing used PBMCs. The DNA for the CDR3 is TGTGCCAGCAGCCCCGGGACTAGCGGCCGCACAGATACGCAGTATTTT. Its translation is CASSPGTSGRTDTQYF.